This T cell receptor (beta chain) derives from a study of cytotoxic CD8 clonotypes in ibrutinib-treated CLL. From germline, CDR1 is SGHRS and CDR2 YFSETQ. CDR3 length equals 12 residues. V was shortened by 0 bases and J by 6 bases, with 5 bases between the two germline ends. Notes on this clone: Its antigen is still unknown.

Clones were read by immunoSEQ multiplex PCR, and TCRdb kept only the in-frame ones, dropping some. Counted here are approximately 15,000 clones, approximately 81% occurring once; the ten biggest clones make up about 18%. Study-level points and caveats: Treatment left the uncommon public clonotypes either contracted or stable in frequency.

The gene calls are TRBV5-1 and TRBJ2-3; D is uncertain. Here the sequenced sample was PBMCs, taken before ibrutinib treatment. This clonotype originated in a human donor with chronic lymphocytic leukemia. The CDR3 DNA reads as TGCGCCAGCAGCTTGGCCGGCGATACGCAGTATTTT. Amino acids: CASSLAGDTQYF.